This TCR beta chain was captured in a study of T cell repertoires in cytomegalovirus infection. Whole-study findings and limits: Carriers of CMV and the relevant HLA type were discriminated by public TCR beta frequency.

In TCRdb, the reads were re-called with MiXCR into one record per CDR3 protein. The sample holds around 170,000 distinct CDR3 sequences, around 14% seen once. This clonotype was counted only a few times. Its antigen is not identified. In germline, CDR1 is LNHNV, CDR2 YYDKDF (reference sequence). Trimming took 3 bases from V and 0 from J; bases not matched to a gene: 4. The CDR3 has 16 residues. Sequenced sample: PBMCs. The clonotype comes from a human donor in good health (CMV status not recorded). Some clones in this sample may be carry-over from other donors' samples. The chain combines TRBV15 with TRBJ2-3; 9 nucleotides match TRBD1. CDR3 coding DNA: TGTGCCACCAGCAGGGGACAGGGCGCTAGCACAGATACGCAGTATTTT. Translating it yields CATSRGQGASTDTQYF.